This entry lists 22 T cell receptor beta chains sequenced from one sample in a study of blood T cell repertoires in COVID-19. The repertoire was sequenced with immunoSEQ multiplex PCR; TCRdb's copy has only in-frame clones and lacks some. The sample gives tens of thousands of clones, approximately 84% of which show up once; more than 4.5% is in the top ten. The sequenced sample consisted of peripheral blood. These receptor sequences come from an elderly man in a cohort sampled during active COVID-19.

The chain couples TRBV6-1 to TRBJ1-5, with 9 nucleotides matching TRBD1. V shed 2 bases and J 6 bases; nucleotides not matched to a gene: 8. The germline gives CDR1 MNHNS, CDR2 SASEGT. CDR3 length: 16 amino acids. The chain's CDR3 is CASSEWTGEFGQPQHF. The DNA for the CDR3 is TGTGCCAGCAGTGAATGGACAGGGGAATTCGGTCAGCCCCAGCATTTT.

The V gene is TRBV19, the J gene TRBJ2-1, with 7 bases aligning to TRBD2. The V gene's germline CDR1 is LNHDA and CDR2 SQIVND (reference sequence). The CDR3 is made up of 19 amino acids. Trimming cost V 6 bases and J 3 bases; bases outside gene matches: 20. The CDR3 DNA follows: TGTGCCAGTAGGAGCGGCTCTGCTAACGGCGGGAGAGGCTACAATGAGCAGTTCTTC. It codes for CASRSGSANGGRGYNEQFF.

The chain joins TRBV19 to TRBJ2-1; TRBD1 agrees at 10 bases. The junction had 3 bases not matched to a gene; V was cut back by 1 base and J by 3 bases. This CDR3 is 16 amino acids long. CDR1 LNHDA and CDR2 SQIVND come from the germline V gene (reference sequence). CDR3 sequence: CASSIARTGGYNEQFF. The CDR3 region has the DNA TGTGCCAGTAGTATAGCGAGGACAGGGGGCTACAATGAGCAGTTCTTC. The whole variable domain, filled in from reference TRBV19 and TRBJ2-1, reads DGGITQSPKYLFRKEGQNVTLSCEQNLNHDAMYWYRQDPGQGLRLIYYSQIVNDFQKGDIAEGYSVSREKKESFPLTVTSAQKNPTAFYLCASSIARTGGYNEQFFGPGTRLTVL.

This clone was found a few times. V gene TRBV5-4 combines with J gene TRBJ1-1; 8 nucleotides line up with TRBD1. CDR3 length: 15 amino acids. The germline V gene has CDR1 SGHNT and CDR2 YYREEE (reference sequence). After removal of 1 base from V and 8 bases from J, the junction contained 10 bases not matched to a gene. The CDR3 DNA reads TGTGCCAGCAGCTTGTCCGTTAAGGACAGGGACGAAGCTTTCTTT. Protein product: CASSLSVKDRDEAFF.

This clone has only a few counts. The J gene is TRBJ2-1, the V gene TRBV9, with 12 bases that match TRBD2. This CDR3 region has 15 residues. Looked up from germline, CDR1 is SGDLS and CDR2 is YYNGEE. Losses at the gene ends were 1 base for V and 6 bases for J; bases not matched to a gene: 2. CDR3 nucleotide sequence: TGTGCCAGCAGCGTACAGACTAGCGGGAGCAATGAGCAGTTCTTC. This sequence encodes CASSVQTSGSNEQFF.

V gene TRBV5-4 combines with J gene TRBJ1-4, with 8 positions matching TRBD1. The trim removed 4 bases at V and 3 bases at J, leaving 5 bases unmatched. The CDR3 sequence is 15 residues long. Germline V gene sequence: CDR1 SGHNT, CDR2 YYREEE (reference sequence). In nucleotides, the CDR3 is TGTGCCAGCAGCGGGACGGACAGGGCTAATGAAAAACTGTTTTTT. It translates to CASSGTDRANEKLFF. The complete variable domain, with remaining parts taken from reference TRBV5-4 and TRBJ1-4, reads ETGVTQSPTHLIKTRGQQVTLRCSSQSGHNTVSWYQQALGQGPQFIFQYYREEENGRGNFPPRFSGLQFPNYSSELNVNALELDDSALYLCASSGTDRANEKLFFGSGTQLSVL.

CDR3 nucleotide sequence: TGTGCCAGTAGTATAAACCCTAGTCAGGGGCAGTTCTTC. This encodes CASSINPSQGQFF. V usage is TRBV19 and J usage is TRBJ2-1; the D gene is possibly TRBD1 (5 bases). V shed 2 bases and J shed 12 bases, with 14 bases lying between them. This CDR3 region has 13 residues. CDR1 is LNHDA and CDR2 is SQIVND in the germline V gene (reference sequence).

The rearrangement uses TRBV3-1 (or the pseudogene TRBV3-2) and TRBJ1-2, with D perhaps matching TRBD1 (5 bases). V lost 1 base and J 3 bases, leaving 9 bases between the germline ends. This CDR3 spans 14 amino acids. Germline CDR1 LGHDT, CDR2 YNNKEL (reference sequence). The CDR3 DNA reads TGTGCCAGCAGCCAAGGGGGCAGCTACTATGGCTACACCTTC. Amino acid sequence: CASSQGGSYYGYTF.

The chain joins TRBV6-5 to TRBJ1-2; TRBD1 aligns across 10 bases. This CDR3 spans 13 amino acids. V gave up 6 bases and J gave up 8 bases; unmatched junction bases: 6. Germline V gives CDR1 MNHEY, CDR2 SVGAGI. CDR3 coding DNA: TGTGCCAGCAGCGGGACAGGGGAAGGCGGCTACACCTTC. This sequence encodes CASSGTGEGGYTF.

CDR3 in DNA: TGTGCTAGTGGACTCGCCCAGGGGACGCTGGGAAAACTGTTTTTT. This sequence encodes CASGLAQGTLGKLFF. The chain recombines TRBV12-5 with TRBJ1-4; TRBD1 might be the D (6 bases). Germline values: CDR1 LGHNT, CDR2 FRNRAP. The ends were cut back, 6 bases at V and 10 bases at J, with 21 bases in the middle. CDR3 length: 15 residues.

This chain uses TRBV4-1 with TRBJ1-2; the D is unclear. The CDR3 has 14 residues. Trimming left V 6 bases short and J 4 bases short, with 15 bases between. CDR1 is MGHRA, CDR2 YSYEKL, per germline. For the CDR3, the DNA is TGCGCCAGCAGACCTATGGACGGACTCTATGGCTACACCTTC. Protein product: CASRPMDGLYGYTF.

The rearrangement links TRBV30 to TRBJ2-4, with D perhaps TRBD1 (5 bases). Germline V gene data show CDR1 as GTSNPN and CDR2 as SVGIG (reference sequence). The CDR3 covers 14 residues. V was pared by 3 bases and J by 7 bases, with 16 bases between. The chain's CDR3 is CAWRQGQRGNIQYF. CDR3 nucleotide sequence: TGTGCCTGGAGGCAGGGTCAGCGTGGGAACATTCAGTACTTC.

The rearrangement uses TRBV11-2 and TRBJ2-7, with D perhaps TRBD1 (6 bases). The CDR3 runs to 12 residues. The germline gives CDR1 SGHAT, CDR2 FQNNGV. V was pared by 5 bases and J by 2 bases, with 7 bases between. The CDR3 DNA sequence: TGTGCCAGCAGCAGGGGGACCTACGAGCAGTACTTC. This sequence encodes CASSRGTYEQYF.

The count of this clone is one. V and J are TRBV6-2 or TRBV6-3 and TRBJ2-7; 7 bases are shared with TRBD2. Germline values: CDR1 MNHEY, CDR2 SVGEGT. The CDR3 is made up of 14 amino acids. The V segment lost 2 bases and the J segment 5 bases; nucleotides outside the gene matches: 6. CDR3 in amino acids: CASSYVGRADEQYF. The CDR3 nucleotides read TGTGCCAGCAGTTACGTAGGGAGGGCCGACGAGCAGTACTTC.

This chain connects TRBV5-4 to TRBJ2-1; 9 bases line up with TRBD2. This CDR3 spans 16 amino acids. The germline gives CDR1 SGHNT, CDR2 YYREEE (reference sequence). J was trimmed by 3 bases and V by 0 bases; bases with no gene match: 4. CDR3 loop: CASSLGGSGSYNEQFF. Here the CDR3 DNA reads TGTGCCAGCAGCTTGGGTGGTAGCGGGAGCTACAATGAGCAGTTCTTC.

This chain links TRBV7-2 with TRBJ1-2; 11 bases fit TRBD1. Germline lookup yields CDR1 SGHTA and CDR2 FQGNSA. The CDR3 runs 15 residues. V trimming: 1 base; J trimming: 4 bases; junction bases outside the gene matches: 2. The CDR3 DNA is TGTGCCAGCAGCTTAGGGGGGACAGGGGGCTATGGCTACACCTTC. Its translation is CASSLGGTGGYGYTF.

CDR3 coding DNA: TGTGCCATCAGCTTACAGGCGTGGACCTACGAGCAGTACTTC. As protein: CAISLQAWTYEQYF. The chain employs TRBV10-3 and TRBJ2-7; D might be TRBD1 (5 bases). Germline-derived CDR1 and CDR2 are ENHRY and SYGVKD. The CDR3 sequence is 14 residues long. Trimming left V 6 bases short and J 2 bases short, with 14 bases between.

The rearrangement uses TRBV30 and TRBJ2-2; possibly TRBD2 for D (6 bases). The CDR3 is made up of 15 amino acids. The V gene lost 3 bases and the J gene lost 0 bases, with 11 bases spanning the gap. Germline loops: CDR1 GTSNPN, CDR2 SVGIG (reference sequence). The CDR3 reads CAWRGGVANTGELFF. For the CDR3, the DNA is TGTGCCTGGAGGGGGGGAGTAGCGAACACCGGGGAGCTGTTTTTT.

A few counts support this clone. The CDR3: CASSYGRAYNEQFF. The CDR3 DNA reads as TGTGCCAGCAGTTACGGGCGGGCCTACAATGAGCAGTTCTTC. The chain couples TRBV6-5 to TRBJ2-1; possibly TRBD2 for D (5 bases). V lost 2 bases and J 2 bases, leaving 7 bases between the germline ends. There are 14 residues in the CDR3. Germline V gives CDR1 MNHEY, CDR2 SVGAGI.

The V and J genes are TRBV11-2 and TRBJ1-1; D is undetermined. From germline, CDR1 is SGHAT and CDR2 FQNNGV. CDR3 length: 14 residues. With 3 bases removed from V and 0 bases from J, the gap between germline ends came to 8 bases. CDR3 sequence (DNA): TGTGCCAGCAGCTTGGTAACACTGAACACTGAAGCTTTCTTT. It translates to CASSLVTLNTEAFF. The entire variable domain, with the rest obtained from reference TRBV11-2 and TRBJ1-1, is as follows: EAGVAQSPRYKIIEKRQSVAFWCNPISGHATLYWYQQILGQGPKLLIQFQNNGVVDDSQLPKDRFSAERLKGVDSTLKIQPAKLEDSAVYLCASSLVTLNTEAFFGQGTRLTVV.

This rearrangement joins TRBV12-3 or TRBV12-4 to TRBJ2-5, with a tentative D call TRBD2 (5 bases). Trimming shortened V by 3 bases and J by 1 base, and 6 bases separated the two germline ends. This CDR3 region has 13 residues. The CDR3 protein is CASSFRGQETQYF. CDR3 DNA sequence: TGTGCCAGCAGTTTCCGGGGCCAAGAGACCCAGTACTTC.

The chain employs TRBV7-2 and TRBJ2-3; 7 nucleotides line up with TRBD2. Germline V gene data show CDR1 as SGHTA and CDR2 as FQGNSA. Trimming at V came to 0 bases and at J to 0 bases, leaving 6 bases not matched to a gene. This CDR3 is built from 17 residues. The CDR3 coding sequence is TGTGCCAGCAGCTTAGCCTCTAGCGGCACTAGCACAGATACGCAGTATTTT. Its translation is CASSLASSGTSTDTQYF.